This TCR beta chain originates from a study of CD8+ T cells in alopecia areata. The treatment here: oral pan-JAK inhibitor, 5-10 mg twice daily. As the sequencing template, cDNA was produced by extracting RNA and reverse transcribing it. Only in-frame clones appear in the TCRdb table, and some are missing; sequencing was by immunoSEQ multiplex PCR. The table has fewer than 350,000 clones, more than 45% seen once; the top ten hold under 2%. This CDR3 region has 14 residues. Germline CDR1 is SEHNR and CDR2 is FQNEAQ (reference sequence). Between the trimmed V and J ends, which lost 5 bases and 6 bases, there was a span of 13 bases. This clone was observed many times.

The clonotype originates from a human donor with alopecia areata. The gene calls are TRBV7-9 and TRBJ1-4, with D tentatively TRBD1 (5 bases). The sample in question was CD4+ T cells sorted from blood, obtained at week 24, from a patient treated with tofacitinib. Written as DNA, the CDR3 is TGTGCCAGCAGCCCCCAGGGAGGTTATGAAAAACTGTTTTTT. This translates into CASSPQGGYEKLFF.